Listed below are T cell receptor beta chains from one sample, sequenced in a study of blood T cell repertoires in COVID-19. The method was immunoSEQ multiplex PCR; TCRdb's version includes in-frame clones alone and lacks a portion of them. Counted here are approximately 300,000 clones, around 88% occurring once; the ten biggest clones make up about 1.7%. Specimen: peripheral blood. Receptors were obtained from a woman in her forties or fifties with acute or convalescent COVID-19. The CDR3 runs from the conserved cysteine through the conserved F or W. The D gene is left open where the match is weak. Clone size, where shown, is once, few, many, or a class for clones that have expanded.

cdr3_nt: TGTGCCAGCAGCACGTCGGGACTAGCGGCCTACGAGCAGTACTTC; cdr3_aa: CASSTSGLAAYEQYF; d_call: TRBD2; v_call: TRBV28; j_call: TRBJ2-7; clone_size: NA
cdr3_nt: TGCAGCGGGCGACACGGGACTAGCGGGACAGATACGCAGTATTTT; cdr3_aa: CSGRHGTSGTDTQYF; d_call: TRBD2; v_call: TRBV29-1; j_call: TRBJ2-3; clone_size: NA
cdr3_nt: TGTGCCAGCAGACCAGCGGGGCAGAGTTTAAATCAGCCCCAGCATTTT; cdr3_aa: CASRPAGQSLNQPQHF; d_call: NA; v_call: TRBV27; j_call: TRBJ1-5; clone_size: NA
cdr3_nt: TGTGCCAGCAGCCAAGATCGACTAGCGGGAGGGCTTTTCGACGAGCAGTACTTC; cdr3_aa: CASSQDRLAGGLFDEQYF; d_call: TRBD2; v_call: TRBV3-1/TRBV3-2; j_call: TRBJ2-7; clone_size: once
cdr3_nt: TGTGCCAGCAGTCCGTCAGGAGGACATCAGCCCCAGCATTTT; cdr3_aa: CASSPSGGHQPQHF; d_call: NA; v_call: TRBV6-5; j_call: TRBJ1-5; clone_size: NA
cdr3_nt: TGTGCCAGCAGCTTAATCCTAGCGGCAGATACGCAGTATTTT; cdr3_aa: CASSLILAADTQYF; d_call: TRBD2; v_call: TRBV7-8; j_call: TRBJ2-3; clone_size: NA
cdr3_nt: TGTGCCAGTAGTCTCCGGGGGGGCGACTTCTTGTCCAAAAACATTCAGTACTTC; cdr3_aa: CASSLRGGDFLSKNIQYF; d_call: TRBD2; v_call: TRBV19; j_call: TRBJ2-4; clone_size: NA
cdr3_nt: TGTGCCAGTAGTCCCAACACAGATACGCAGTATTTT; cdr3_aa: CASSPNTDTQYF; d_call: NA; v_call: TRBV19; j_call: TRBJ2-3; clone_size: NA
cdr3_nt: TGTGCCAGCAGCACAGGGGTCAGGTATATCTCTGGAAACACCATATATTTT; cdr3_aa: CASSTGVRYISGNTIYF; d_call: TRBD1; v_call: TRBV5-6; j_call: TRBJ1-3; clone_size: few
cdr3_nt: TGTGCCAGCAGGTATCCGGGACAGATGATTAATCAGCCCCAGCATTTT; cdr3_aa: CASRYPGQMINQPQHF; d_call: TRBD1; v_call: TRBV6-7; j_call: TRBJ1-5; clone_size: NA
cdr3_nt: TGTGCCAGCAGCTCTGGGACAGGGATCGTCCACGAGCAGTACTTC; cdr3_aa: CASSSGTGIVHEQYF; d_call: TRBD1; v_call: TRBV7-6; j_call: TRBJ2-7; clone_size: few
cdr3_nt: TGCGCCAGCAGCCAAGGGGACAGTTTACAAGAGACCCAGTACTTC; cdr3_aa: CASSQGDSLQETQYF; d_call: TRBD1; v_call: TRBV4-1; j_call: TRBJ2-5; clone_size: NA
cdr3_nt: TGTGCCACCAGTGATTTGACAGGGGATTATTACAATGAGCAGTTCTTC; cdr3_aa: CATSDLTGDYYNEQFF; d_call: TRBD1; v_call: TRBV24-1; j_call: TRBJ2-1; clone_size: NA
cdr3_nt: TGTGCCAGCGGGGGGACAGAAATCACTGAAGCTTTCTTT; cdr3_aa: CASGGTEITEAFF; d_call: TRBD1; v_call: TRBV2; j_call: TRBJ1-1; clone_size: NA
cdr3_nt: TGTGCCAGCAGCTCGGGGGGCGAGCAGTACTTC; cdr3_aa: CASSSGGEQYF; d_call: TRBD2; v_call: TRBV7-8; j_call: TRBJ2-7; clone_size: NA
cdr3_nt: TGTGCCAGCAGCTGGGGCACCAATTCACCCCTCCACTTT; cdr3_aa: CASSWGTNSPLHF; d_call: NA; v_call: TRBV7-9; j_call: TRBJ1-6; clone_size: NA
cdr3_nt: TGTGCCAGCAGTTACGGGGCAGTGGGTGAAGCTTTCTTT; cdr3_aa: CASSYGAVGEAFF; d_call: NA; v_call: TRBV6-6; j_call: TRBJ1-1; clone_size: NA
cdr3_nt: TGCGCCAGCAGTCAATCCGGCGAGGGGGCCCCCACAGATACGCAGTATTTT; cdr3_aa: CASSQSGEGAPTDTQYF; d_call: TRBD1; v_call: TRBV23-1; j_call: TRBJ2-3; clone_size: NA
cdr3_nt: TGCGCCAGCGGCCCCACGGGACAGGGGGGTGAGACCCAGTACTTC; cdr3_aa: CASGPTGQGGETQYF; d_call: TRBD1; v_call: TRBV5-1; j_call: TRBJ2-5; clone_size: NA
cdr3_nt: TGTGCCATAGACAGGGGGCCGCTACGCAATCAGCCCCAGCATTTT; cdr3_aa: CAIDRGPLRNQPQHF; d_call: TRBD1; v_call: TRBV27; j_call: TRBJ1-5; clone_size: NA
cdr3_nt: TGTGCCAGTAGGACGAACAGGGGGGCCTACAATGAGCAGTTCTTC; cdr3_aa: CASRTNRGAYNEQFF; d_call: TRBD1; v_call: TRBV19; j_call: TRBJ2-1; clone_size: once
cdr3_nt: TGTGCCTTGACACTGCTAGCGGGAGGACACGAGCAGTACTTC; cdr3_aa: CALTLLAGGHEQYF; d_call: TRBD2; v_call: TRBV30; j_call: TRBJ2-7; clone_size: NA
cdr3_nt: TGTGCCAGCAGTTCTTACCTGACAGGGGGGAATCAGCCCCAGCATTTT; cdr3_aa: CASSSYLTGGNQPQHF; d_call: TRBD1; v_call: TRBV28; j_call: TRBJ1-5; clone_size: NA
cdr3_nt: TGTGCCTGGAGTGTAAGGGTAGCGGCCACCGGGGAGCTGTTTTTT; cdr3_aa: CAWSVRVAATGELFF; d_call: NA; v_call: TRBV30; j_call: TRBJ2-2; clone_size: NA
cdr3_nt: TGTGCCAGCAGCTCTGGACTAGGCCCAGATACGCAGTATTTT; cdr3_aa: CASSSGLGPDTQYF; d_call: TRBD2; v_call: TRBV11-3; j_call: TRBJ2-3; clone_size: NA
cdr3_nt: TGCGCCAGCAGCTTAGGGGGAAATCCCTACGAGCAGTACTTC; cdr3_aa: CASSLGGNPYEQYF; d_call: NA; v_call: TRBV5-1; j_call: TRBJ2-7; clone_size: NA
cdr3_nt: TGTGCCAGCAGTCAATGGGCGGGAGCACCGGACAAAAACATTCAGTACTTC; cdr3_aa: CASSQWAGAPDKNIQYF; d_call: TRBD2; v_call: TRBV27; j_call: TRBJ2-4; clone_size: NA
cdr3_nt: TGTGCCAGCAGTGACTCCCGGACCGACAGGGGTGAGCAGTTCTTC; cdr3_aa: CASSDSRTDRGEQFF; d_call: TRBD1; v_call: TRBV6-4; j_call: TRBJ2-1; clone_size: NA
cdr3_nt: TGTGCCAGCAGTTTGGCCGGGACAGGACAAGAGACCCAGTACTTC; cdr3_aa: CASSLAGTGQETQYF; d_call: TRBD1; v_call: TRBV28; j_call: TRBJ2-5; clone_size: NA
cdr3_nt: TGCGCCAGCAGCCAAGAAACCGGGAACAGACGTGGCTACACCTTC; cdr3_aa: CASSQETGNRRGYTF; d_call: NA; v_call: TRBV4-1; j_call: TRBJ1-2; clone_size: NA
cdr3_nt: TGTGCCAGCCTATACGGCGGGCCGATAAACTATGGCTACACCTTC; cdr3_aa: CASLYGGPINYGYTF; d_call: NA; v_call: TRBV6-6; j_call: TRBJ1-2; clone_size: NA
cdr3_nt: TGTGCCAGTAGTATAGCAGCGAGCTACACAGATACGCAGTATTTT; cdr3_aa: CASSIAASYTDTQYF; d_call: NA; v_call: TRBV19; j_call: TRBJ2-3; clone_size: NA
cdr3_nt: TGTGCCAGCAGCGTAGGATGGGGGGCTGAAGCTTTCTTT; cdr3_aa: CASSVGWGAEAFF; d_call: NA; v_call: TRBV9; j_call: TRBJ1-1; clone_size: NA
cdr3_nt: TGCAGCGTTGAAGAAGGAGGGCAGGACAACGAGCAGTACTTC; cdr3_aa: CSVEEGGQDNEQYF; d_call: NA; v_call: TRBV29-1; j_call: TRBJ2-7; clone_size: NA
cdr3_nt: TGTGCCTCCCAGAGGTCCGGGACAGGGGTCCACGAGCAGTACTTC; cdr3_aa: CASQRSGTGVHEQYF; d_call: TRBD1; v_call: TRBV3-1/TRBV3-2; j_call: TRBJ2-7; clone_size: NA
cdr3_nt: TGCGCCAGCAGCTTGGAGGCAGGTGAAAAACTGTTTTTT; cdr3_aa: CASSLEAGEKLFF; d_call: NA; v_call: TRBV5-1; j_call: TRBJ1-4; clone_size: NA
cdr3_nt: TGTGCCAAAAAGGCCTGGCAGGGCCAGAACTATGGCTACACCTTC; cdr3_aa: CAKKAWQGQNYGYTF; d_call: NA; v_call: TRBV27; j_call: TRBJ1-2; clone_size: NA
cdr3_nt: TGTGCCAGCAGCCTGCATTCACAGGGAGCGAGCAATCAGCCCCAGCATTTT; cdr3_aa: CASSLHSQGASNQPQHF; d_call: NA; v_call: TRBV5-4; j_call: TRBJ1-5; clone_size: once
cdr3_nt: TGTGCCACTCTGGGGGGACAGGGAAACTCCTACGAGCAGTACTTC; cdr3_aa: CATLGGQGNSYEQYF; d_call: TRBD1; v_call: TRBV28; j_call: TRBJ2-7; clone_size: many
cdr3_nt: TGTGCCACCAGTGAACAGACTAGCGGGAGTGTGAATGAGCAGTTCTTC; cdr3_aa: CATSEQTSGSVNEQFF; d_call: TRBD2; v_call: TRBV24-1; j_call: TRBJ2-1; clone_size: NA
cdr3_nt: TGCGCCAGCAGCCTGAATAGCGGGAGTGCTACCGGGGAGCTGTTTTTT; cdr3_aa: CASSLNSGSATGELFF; d_call: TRBD2; v_call: TRBV5-1; j_call: TRBJ2-2; clone_size: NA
cdr3_nt: TGTGCCAGCAGCCTACGATTGAATGAGCAGTTCTTC; cdr3_aa: CASSLRLNEQFF; d_call: NA; v_call: TRBV7-2; j_call: TRBJ2-1; clone_size: NA
cdr3_nt: TGTGCCAGCAGCTTCGGGCGGGAGGCCTCCTACGAGCAGTACTTC; cdr3_aa: CASSFGREASYEQYF; d_call: TRBD2; v_call: TRBV7-2; j_call: TRBJ2-7; clone_size: NA
cdr3_nt: TGTGCCAGCAGCGTAGGGGGTGGGGCCCAAGCTTTCTTT; cdr3_aa: CASSVGGGAQAFF; d_call: NA; v_call: TRBV9; j_call: TRBJ1-1; clone_size: once
cdr3_nt: TGCAGCGTTGAGGCTAGCGGGAGGGCCCAGGGTGAGCAGTTCTTC; cdr3_aa: CSVEASGRAQGEQFF; d_call: TRBD2; v_call: TRBV29-1; j_call: TRBJ2-1; clone_size: NA
cdr3_nt: TGTGCCAGCAGCTTAGCAGGTTCAGCAGATACGCAGTATTTT; cdr3_aa: CASSLAGSADTQYF; d_call: NA; v_call: TRBV11-2; j_call: TRBJ2-3; clone_size: NA
cdr3_nt: TGTGCCAGTAGTAGTCCGGCCGGACAGATTTTTGACTCTGGAAACACCATATATTTT; cdr3_aa: CASSSPAGQIFDSGNTIYF; d_call: NA; v_call: TRBV19; j_call: TRBJ1-3; clone_size: once
cdr3_nt: TGCGCCAGCAGCTTGCGAGGGAACTATGGCTACACCTTC; cdr3_aa: CASSLRGNYGYTF; d_call: NA; v_call: TRBV5-1; j_call: TRBJ1-2; clone_size: NA
cdr3_nt: TGCGCCAGCAGCCCAGGCCCGAACACCGGGGAGCTGTTTTTT; cdr3_aa: CASSPGPNTGELFF; d_call: NA; v_call: TRBV5-1; j_call: TRBJ2-2; clone_size: NA